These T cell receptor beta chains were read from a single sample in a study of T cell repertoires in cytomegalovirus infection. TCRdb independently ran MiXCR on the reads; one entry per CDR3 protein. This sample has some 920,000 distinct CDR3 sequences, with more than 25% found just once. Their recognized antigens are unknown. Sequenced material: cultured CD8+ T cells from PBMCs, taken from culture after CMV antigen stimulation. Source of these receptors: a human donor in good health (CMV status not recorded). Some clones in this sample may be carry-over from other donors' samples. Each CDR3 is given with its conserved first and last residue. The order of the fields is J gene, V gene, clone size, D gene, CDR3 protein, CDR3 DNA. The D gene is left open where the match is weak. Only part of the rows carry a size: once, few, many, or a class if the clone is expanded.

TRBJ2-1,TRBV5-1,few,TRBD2,CASSGWTSGGPEQFF,TGCGCCAGCAGCGGATGGACTAGCGGGGGCCCTGAGCAGTTCTTC
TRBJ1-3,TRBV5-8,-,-,CASSPAPGFRAVGNTIYF,TGTGCCAGCAGCCCCGCTCCCGGGTTCCGAGCCGTTGGAAACACCATATATTTT
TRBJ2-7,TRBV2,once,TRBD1,CASSDSTGRSRDEQYF,TGTGCCAGCAGTGATTCGACAGGGCGATCTAGGGACGAGCAGTACTTC
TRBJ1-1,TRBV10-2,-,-,CASSESTIQAFF,TGCGCCAGCAGTGAGAGTACTATTCAAGCTTTCTTT
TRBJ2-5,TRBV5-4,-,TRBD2,CASSFGLVQVLEETQYF,TGTGCCAGCAGCTTCGGACTAGTCCAGGTTTTAGAAGAGACCCAGTACTTC
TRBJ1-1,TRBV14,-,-,CASSQEGEGLNTEAFF,TGTGCCAGCAGCCAAGAAGGTGAGGGGTTGAACACTGAAGCTTTCTTT
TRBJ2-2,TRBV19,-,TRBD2,CASWDMLGGGATGELFF,TGTGCCAGTTGGGACATGCTGGGCGGGGGGGCCACCGGGGAGCTGTTTTTT
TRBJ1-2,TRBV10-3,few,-,CAITLQGGREGYTF,TGTGCCATCACCTTACAGGGAGGAAGAGAGGGCTACACCTTC
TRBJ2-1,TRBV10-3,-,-,CAISELAPRGNEQFF,TGTGCCATCAGTGAACTTGCGCCAAGGGGCAATGAGCAGTTCTTC
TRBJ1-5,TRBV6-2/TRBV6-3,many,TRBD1,CASSYVWDRDSYSNQPQHF,TGTGCCAGCAGTTACGTTTGGGACAGGGATTCATATAGCAATCAGCCCCAGCATTTT
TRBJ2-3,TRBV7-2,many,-,CASSTDGFTDTQYF,TGTGCCAGCAGCACGGACGGATTCACAGATACGCAGTATTTT
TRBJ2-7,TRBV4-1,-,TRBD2,CASSQEGPSGRYEQYF,TGCGCCAGCAGCCAAGAAGGGCCTAGCGGGCGCTACGAGCAGTACTTC
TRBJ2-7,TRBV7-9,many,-,CASSRGGNYEQYF,TGTGCCAGCAGCCGGGGTGGAAACTACGAGCAGTACTTC
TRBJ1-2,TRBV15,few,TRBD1,CATSRGGTGDGYTF,TGTGCCACCAGCAGAGGGGGGACAGGGGACGGCTACACCTTC
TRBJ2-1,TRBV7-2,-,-,CASSIGDRWPYNEQFF,TGTGCCAGCAGCATAGGTGACAGGTGGCCTTACAATGAGCAGTTCTTC
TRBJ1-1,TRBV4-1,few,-,CASSQDILLGGTGGGAFF,TGCGCCAGCAGCCAAGATATATTGCTGGGTGGTACGGGGGGGGGAGCTTTCTTT
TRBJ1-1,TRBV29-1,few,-,CSVANTEAFF,TGCAGCGTTGCGAACACTGAAGCTTTCTTT
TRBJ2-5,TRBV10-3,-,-,CAISELEGRETQYF,TGTGCCATCAGTGAGTTAGAGGGGCGGGAGACCCAGTACTTC
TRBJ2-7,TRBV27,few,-,CASSLSGDVEQYF,TGTGCCAGCAGTTTATCAGGAGACGTCGAGCAGTACTTC